Reported below is one TCR beta chain. The sample holds many counts of this clonotype. Which antigen it targets is not known. It has no much larger one-base neighbor in the sample; base qualities were not kept. Libraries of naive CD8 T cells were built from anywhere between roughly 17,000 and 1,000,000 sorted cells, with 10%, 30% or 50% of the purified RNA used. Naive CD8 T cells, defined as CD8+CD4-CCR7+CD45RA+, were FACS-sorted into RLT Plus buffer on a BD FACSAria II. Detection sensitivity was tested by spiking Jurkat RNA equal to ten or so TCR copies' worth into samples containing about 20,000-1,000,000 naive CD8 T cells. CD8 T cells were enriched using RosetteSep CD8+ T Cell Enrichment Cocktail and Ficoll-Paque, and the enriched cells then underwent ACK red cell lysis. The sample belongs to a study of molecular identifiers for immune sequencing clone quantification (dated by TCRdb to 2016 to 2019). In the study overall: For a replicate experiment, RNA from around 18,000 or 91,000 naive CD8 T cells was divided into five aliquots, and four of the five aliquots were sequenced. CD8 T cells were used in a methods study to benchmark molecular-identifier clustering-based TCR repertoire sequencing (MIDCIRS) and TCR RNA copy counting. General conclusions and limits of the study: The naive libraries included spiked-in Jurkat TCR RNA (roughly nine copies' worth), and this RNA is not part of the donor repertoire. Without barcode sub-clustering, chimeric consensus sequences inflated TCR diversity; chimeras reached as high as 47%. In CMV-specific effector cells, clones with more than 20 RNA copies accounted for over 97% of molecules, whereas in naive cells such clones accounted for under 1%. Highly expanded clone sizes could be underestimated because identical TCR molecules may share a barcode. Spiked-in Jurkat TCR RNA equivalent to a single cell was reported to be detectable even among one million naive CD8 T cells. About three recovered TCR RNA copies per cell were obtained by modeling, versus around 10 by digital PCR, implying a capture efficiency of around 28%.

CDR1 and CDR2 (MGHRA, YSYEKL) derive from the germline V gene. Its CDR3 holds 13 amino acids, cysteine through phenylalanine. The entry retains the CDR3 DNA only, 39 bases that are in frame from base 1. V drops 5 bases and J drops 6 bases, leaving 11 bases in between. Libraries came from PCR. Sequencing was carried out with an Illumina HiSeq 4000. Bulk TCR libraries were made following a previously described method, with the TCR primers given in Table S5. Total RNA was purified with the Qiagen AllPrep DNA/RNA kit. Before analysis, reads from multiple sequencing runs of the same library were pooled. As for the authors' bioinformatics: Reads were retained only if their TCR constant sequence matched exactly, and those retained reads were trimmed to 150 nt and grouped according to their 12-nt molecular barcodes. Reads in each barcode group were sub-clustered using a 15% Levenshtein threshold, and a quality-weighted consensus sequence was built for each RNA molecule. Non-functional sequences were filtered out, along with any lower-count sequence sitting one edit away from another sequence. Based on a fit of two negative binomial distributions, barcode sub-clusters having less than 20% of the maximum read count were discarded. TCRdb's own reprocessing of the public reads used fastp at Q25 and MiXCR and kept productive beta chains. Identical CDR3 proteins give one entry, which carries the most common genes and DNA. Clone size and V and J calls follow TCRdb, not the original study. For this sample there are under 650,000 distinct CDR3 sequences; nearly 20% appear just once. 0.7% to 1% of the sample goes to the ten largest clones.

The sample comprised naive CD8+ T cells from blood, with Jurkat cell RNA spiked in. What this sample's cell subset or site label stands for: FACS-sorted CD8+CD4-CCR7+CD45RA+ naive T cells. This chain is built from TRBV4-1 and TRBJ2-1; a tentative D match to TRBD2 spans 6 bases. The source of this sequence is a human donor in good health. Some libraries in this study had Jurkat cell RNA spiked in. The CDR3 protein: CASSLDSGNEQFF. The nucleotides are TGCGCCAGCAGCTTAGATAGCGGCAATGAGCAGTTCTTC.